This TCR beta chain was observed in a study of CD8 T cells in ankylosing spondylitis. This clonotype was found many times. Its specificity is unknown. Study results and limitations: Characteristic of ankylosing spondylitis blood, it appeared, was a TCR beta motif comprising about 8 highly homologous variants. CD8+ by phenotype, disease-linked clones were relatively rare in peripheral blood. Disease-linked clones reportedly concentrated significantly in matched ankylosing spondylitis synovial fluid. Prior literature has documented some motif variants in synovial fluid and blood from reactive arthritis.

CDR1 is SGHDN and CDR2 is FVKESK in the germline V gene. The ends were cut back, 1 base at V and 2 bases at J, with 9 bases in the middle. This CDR3 contains 14 residues. Each CDR3 protein gets one entry after TCRdb re-called the 5' RACE reads with MiXCR. The sample includes 200,000 to 250,000 distinct CDR3 sequences, approximately 20% of them seen just once. The sequence came from a male donor with ankylosing spondylitis. The chain is built from TRBV14 and TRBJ2-7; D uncertain. What was sequenced was blood, either unsorted or a sorted T cell fraction (not recorded which). CDR3 region: CASSQVDGPYEQYF. The CDR3 DNA reads TGTGCCAGCAGCCAAGTGGACGGCCCCTACGAGCAGTACTTC.